This T cell receptor (beta chain) is from a study of T cells after yellow fever vaccination. TCRdb independently ran MiXCR on the 5' RACE reads; one entry per CDR3 protein. The data contain around 360,000 distinct CDR3 sequences, roughly 12% of them singletons. This clonotype was counted between two and nine times. This clonotype was obtained from a young man who received the YFV17D yellow fever vaccine. The material was PBMCs, obtained on the day of the first yellow fever vaccination.

The CDR3 nucleotides read TGCAGCGTTGAATTCGGAGAGACCCAGTACTTC. Translation: CSVEFGETQYF. The chain carries TRBV29-1 and TRBJ2-5, with unresolved D. Germline assignment: CDR1 SQVTM and CDR2 ANQGSEA. The CDR3 runs 11 residues. The V gene lost 2 bases and the J gene lost 4 bases, with 5 bases spanning the gap. The full variable domain, in which reference TRBV29-1 and TRBJ2-5 provide the parts outside the CDR3, is SAVISQKPSRDICQRGTSLTIQCQVDSQVTMMFWYRQQPGQSLTLIATANQGSEATYESGFVIDKFPISRPNLTFSTLTVSNMSPEDSSIYLCSVEFGETQYFGPGTRLLVL.